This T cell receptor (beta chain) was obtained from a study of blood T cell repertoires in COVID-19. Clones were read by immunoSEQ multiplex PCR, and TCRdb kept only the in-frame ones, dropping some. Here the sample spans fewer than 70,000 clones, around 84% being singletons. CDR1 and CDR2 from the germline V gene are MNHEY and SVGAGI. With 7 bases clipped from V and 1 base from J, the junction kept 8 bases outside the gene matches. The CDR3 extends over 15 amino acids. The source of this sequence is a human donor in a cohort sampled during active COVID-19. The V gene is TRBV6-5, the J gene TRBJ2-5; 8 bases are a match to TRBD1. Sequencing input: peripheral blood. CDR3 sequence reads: CASKRRQGPQETQYF. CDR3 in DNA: TGTGCCAGCAAACGGCGACAGGGGCCCCAAGAGACCCAGTACTTC.